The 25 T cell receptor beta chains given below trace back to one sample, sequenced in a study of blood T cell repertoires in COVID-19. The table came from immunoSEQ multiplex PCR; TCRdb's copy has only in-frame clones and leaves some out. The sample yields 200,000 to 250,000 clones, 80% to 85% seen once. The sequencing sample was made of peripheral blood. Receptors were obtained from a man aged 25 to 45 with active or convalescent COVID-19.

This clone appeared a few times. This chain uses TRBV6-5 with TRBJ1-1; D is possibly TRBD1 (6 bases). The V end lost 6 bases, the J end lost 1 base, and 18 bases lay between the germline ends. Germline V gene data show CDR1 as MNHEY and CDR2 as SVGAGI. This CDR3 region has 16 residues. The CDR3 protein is CASSYPPGRGNTEAFF. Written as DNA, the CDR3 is TGTGCCAGCAGCTACCCCCCAGGCAGGGGGAACACTGAAGCTTTCTTT.

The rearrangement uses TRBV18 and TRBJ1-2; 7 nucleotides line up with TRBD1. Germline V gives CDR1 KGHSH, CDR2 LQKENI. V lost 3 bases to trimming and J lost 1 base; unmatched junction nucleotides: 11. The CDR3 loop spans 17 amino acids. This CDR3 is CASSPGTAEAINYGYTF. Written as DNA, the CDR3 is TGTGCCAGCTCACCCGGGACAGCAGAAGCTATTAACTATGGCTACACCTTC.

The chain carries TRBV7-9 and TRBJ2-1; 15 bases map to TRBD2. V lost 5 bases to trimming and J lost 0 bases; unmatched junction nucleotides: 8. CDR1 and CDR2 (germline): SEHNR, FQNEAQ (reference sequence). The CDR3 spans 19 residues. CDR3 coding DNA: TGTGCCAGCAGCCAGACGGGACTAGCGGGGGGCTCCTCCTACAATGAGCAGTTCTTC. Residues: CASSQTGLAGGSSYNEQFF.

DNA for the CDR3: TGTGCCAGCAGCGCAACAGGTTCCCATGGCTACACCTTC. This translates into CASSATGSHGYTF. The rearrangement joins TRBV9 to TRBJ1-2; maybe TRBD1 (5 bases). Germline V gives CDR1 SGDLS, CDR2 YYNGEE. V was trimmed by 3 bases and J by 6 bases, leaving 12 bases between them. The CDR3 extends over 13 amino acids.

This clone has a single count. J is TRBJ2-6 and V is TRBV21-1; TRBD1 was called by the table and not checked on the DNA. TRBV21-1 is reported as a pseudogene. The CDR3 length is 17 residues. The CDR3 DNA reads TGTGCCAGCAGCAAGGGACAGGGCCCCTCTGGGGCCAACGTCCTGACTTTC. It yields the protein CASSKGQGPSGANVLTF.

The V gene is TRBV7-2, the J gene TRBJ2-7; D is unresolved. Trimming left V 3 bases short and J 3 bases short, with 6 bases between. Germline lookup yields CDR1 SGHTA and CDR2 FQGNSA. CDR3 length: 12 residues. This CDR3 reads CASSFLGYEQYF. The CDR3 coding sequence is TGTGCCAGCAGCTTCCTAGGCTACGAGCAGTACTTC.

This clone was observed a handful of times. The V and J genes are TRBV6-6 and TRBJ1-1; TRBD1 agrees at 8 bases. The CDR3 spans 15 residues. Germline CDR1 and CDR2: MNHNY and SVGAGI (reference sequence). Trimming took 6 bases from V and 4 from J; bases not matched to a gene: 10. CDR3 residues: CASRPQGAGSTEAFF. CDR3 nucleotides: TGTGCCAGCAGACCTCAGGGGGCAGGAAGCACTGAAGCTTTCTTT.

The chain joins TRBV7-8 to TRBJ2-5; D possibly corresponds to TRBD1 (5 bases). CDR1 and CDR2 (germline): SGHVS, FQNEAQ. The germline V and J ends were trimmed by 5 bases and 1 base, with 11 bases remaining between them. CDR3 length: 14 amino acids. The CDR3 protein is CASSVTETQETQYF. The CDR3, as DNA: TGTGCCAGCAGCGTGACAGAAACCCAAGAGACCCAGTACTTC.

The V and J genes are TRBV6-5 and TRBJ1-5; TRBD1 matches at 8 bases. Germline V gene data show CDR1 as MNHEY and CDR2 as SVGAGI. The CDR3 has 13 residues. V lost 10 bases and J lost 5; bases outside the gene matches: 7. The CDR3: CATRQGSYQPQHF. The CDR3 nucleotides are TGTGCCACCCGACAGGGGTCGTATCAGCCCCAGCATTTT.

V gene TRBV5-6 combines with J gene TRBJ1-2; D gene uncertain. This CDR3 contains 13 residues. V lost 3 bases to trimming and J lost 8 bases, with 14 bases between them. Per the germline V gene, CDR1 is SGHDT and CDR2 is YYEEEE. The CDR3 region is CASSSGPGKGYTF. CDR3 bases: TGTGCCAGCAGCTCCGGTCCCGGGAAGGGCTACACCTTC.

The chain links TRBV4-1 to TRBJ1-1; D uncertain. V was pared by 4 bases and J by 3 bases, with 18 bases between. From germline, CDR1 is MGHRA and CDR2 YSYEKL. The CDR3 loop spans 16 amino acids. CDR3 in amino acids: CASSRAGRISDTEAFF. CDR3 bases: TGCGCCAGCAGCCGCGCGGGGAGGATTTCGGACACTGAAGCTTTCTTT.

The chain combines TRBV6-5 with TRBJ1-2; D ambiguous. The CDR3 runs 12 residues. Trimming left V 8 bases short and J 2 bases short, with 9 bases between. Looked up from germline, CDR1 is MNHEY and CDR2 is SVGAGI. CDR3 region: CASYIPNYGYTF. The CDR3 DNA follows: TGTGCCAGCTATATCCCGAACTATGGCTACACCTTC.

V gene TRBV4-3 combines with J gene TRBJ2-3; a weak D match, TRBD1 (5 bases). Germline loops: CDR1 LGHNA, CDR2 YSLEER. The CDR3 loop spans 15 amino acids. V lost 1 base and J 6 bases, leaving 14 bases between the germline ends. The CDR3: CASSQVQGVGDTQYF. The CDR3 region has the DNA TGCGCCAGCAGCCAAGTTCAGGGTGTGGGGGATACGCAGTATTTT.

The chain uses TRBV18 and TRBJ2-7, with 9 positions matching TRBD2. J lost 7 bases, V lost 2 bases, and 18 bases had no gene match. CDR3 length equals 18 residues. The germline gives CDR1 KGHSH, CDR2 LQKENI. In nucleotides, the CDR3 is TGTGCCAGCTCACCAGATGATTCTAGCGGGATCGGAAGGTTTGAGCAGTACTTC. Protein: CASSPDDSSGIGRFEQYF.

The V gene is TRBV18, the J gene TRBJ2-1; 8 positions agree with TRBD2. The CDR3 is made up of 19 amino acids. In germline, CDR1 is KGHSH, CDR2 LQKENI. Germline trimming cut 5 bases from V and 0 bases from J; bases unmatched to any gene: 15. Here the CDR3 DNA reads TGTGCCAGCTCAGGGGGTAGCGGGACGACCCTGAGCTCCTACAATGAGCAGTTCTTC. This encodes CASSGGSGTTLSSYNEQFF.

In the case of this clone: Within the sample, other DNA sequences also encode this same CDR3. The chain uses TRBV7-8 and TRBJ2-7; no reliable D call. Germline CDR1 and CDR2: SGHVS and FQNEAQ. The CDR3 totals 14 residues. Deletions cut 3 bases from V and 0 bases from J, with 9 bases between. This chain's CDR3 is CASSLVPGSYEQYF. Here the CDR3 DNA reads TGTGCCAGCAGCTTGGTCCCGGGCTCCTACGAGCAGTACTTC.

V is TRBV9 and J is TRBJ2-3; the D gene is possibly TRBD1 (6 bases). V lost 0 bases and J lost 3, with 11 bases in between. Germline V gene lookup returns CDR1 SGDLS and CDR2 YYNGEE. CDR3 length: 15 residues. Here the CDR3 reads CASSVVWGPTDTQYF. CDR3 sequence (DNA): TGTGCCAGCAGCGTAGTGTGGGGGCCTACAGATACGCAGTATTTT.

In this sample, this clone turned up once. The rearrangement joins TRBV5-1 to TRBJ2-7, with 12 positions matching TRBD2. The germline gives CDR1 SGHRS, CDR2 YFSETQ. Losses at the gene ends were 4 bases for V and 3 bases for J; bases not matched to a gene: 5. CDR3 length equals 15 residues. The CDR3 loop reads CASSRRLAGDYEQYF. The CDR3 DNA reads TGCGCCAGCAGCCGACGACTAGCGGGGGACTACGAGCAGTACTTC. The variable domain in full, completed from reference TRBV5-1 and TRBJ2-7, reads KAGVTQTPRYLIKTRGQQVTLSCSPISGHRSVSWYQQTPGQGLQFLFEYFSETQRNKGNFPGRFSGRQFSNSRSEMNVSTLELGDSALYLCASSRRLAGDYEQYFGPGTRLTVT.

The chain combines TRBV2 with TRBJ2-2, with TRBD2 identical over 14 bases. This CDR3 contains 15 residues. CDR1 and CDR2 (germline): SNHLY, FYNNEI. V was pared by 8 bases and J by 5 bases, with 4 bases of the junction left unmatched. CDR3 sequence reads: CASGGLAGATGELFF. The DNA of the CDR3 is TGTGCCAGCGGGGGACTAGCGGGGGCAACCGGGGAGCTGTTTTTT.

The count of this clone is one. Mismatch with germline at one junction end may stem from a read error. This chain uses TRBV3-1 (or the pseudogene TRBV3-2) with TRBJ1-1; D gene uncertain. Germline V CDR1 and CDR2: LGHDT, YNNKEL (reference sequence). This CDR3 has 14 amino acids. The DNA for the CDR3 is TGTGCCAGCAGCCAAGAAGCCCTGAACGCTGAAGCTTTCTTT. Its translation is CASSQEALNAEAFF.

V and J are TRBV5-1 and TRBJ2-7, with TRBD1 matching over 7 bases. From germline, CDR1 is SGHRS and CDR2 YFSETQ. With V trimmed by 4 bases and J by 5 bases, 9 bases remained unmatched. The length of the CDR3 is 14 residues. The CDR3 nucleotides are TGCGCCAGCAGCAGTGGACAGGAAGTCCACGAGCAGTACTTC. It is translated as CASSSGQEVHEQYF.

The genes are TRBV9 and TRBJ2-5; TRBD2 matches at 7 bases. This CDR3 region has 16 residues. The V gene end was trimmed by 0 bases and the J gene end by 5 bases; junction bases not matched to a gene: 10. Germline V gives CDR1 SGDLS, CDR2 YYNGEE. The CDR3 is CASSVGTGGGMETQYF. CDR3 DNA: TGTGCCAGCAGCGTAGGAACGGGGGGAGGAATGGAGACCCAGTACTTC.

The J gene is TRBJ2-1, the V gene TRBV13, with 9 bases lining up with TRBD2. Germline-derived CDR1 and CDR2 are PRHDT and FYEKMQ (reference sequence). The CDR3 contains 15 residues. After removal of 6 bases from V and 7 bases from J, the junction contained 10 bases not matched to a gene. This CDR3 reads CASRVGGTSLNEQFF. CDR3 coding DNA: TGTGCCAGCAGGGTCGGCGGGACTAGCTTAAATGAGCAGTTCTTC.

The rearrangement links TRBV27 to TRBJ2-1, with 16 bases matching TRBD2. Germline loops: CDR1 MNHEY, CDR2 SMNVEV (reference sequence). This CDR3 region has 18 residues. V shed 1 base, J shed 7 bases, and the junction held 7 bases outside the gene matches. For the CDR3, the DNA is TGTGCCAGCAGTTTATTGGGACTAGCGGGAGGGCCGCGAAATGAGCAGTTCTTC. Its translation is CASSLLGLAGGPRNEQFF.

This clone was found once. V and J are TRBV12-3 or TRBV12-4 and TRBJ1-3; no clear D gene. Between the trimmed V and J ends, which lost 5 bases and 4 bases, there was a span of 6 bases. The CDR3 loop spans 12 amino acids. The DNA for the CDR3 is TGTGCCAGCAGTGGACTAGGAAACACCATATATTTT. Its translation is CASSGLGNTIYF.